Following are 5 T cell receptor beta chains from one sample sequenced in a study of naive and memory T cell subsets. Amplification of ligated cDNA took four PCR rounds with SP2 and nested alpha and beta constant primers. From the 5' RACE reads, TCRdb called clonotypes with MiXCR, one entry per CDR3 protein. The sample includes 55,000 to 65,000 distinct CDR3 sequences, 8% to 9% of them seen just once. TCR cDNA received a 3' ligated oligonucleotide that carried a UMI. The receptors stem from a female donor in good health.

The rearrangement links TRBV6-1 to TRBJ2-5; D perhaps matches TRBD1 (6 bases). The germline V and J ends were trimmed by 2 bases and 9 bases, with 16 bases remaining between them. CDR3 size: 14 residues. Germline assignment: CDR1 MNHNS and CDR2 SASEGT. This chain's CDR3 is CASSELAGPGAQYF. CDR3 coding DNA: TGTGCCAGCAGTGAACTGGCGGGTCCAGGGGCCCAGTACTTC.

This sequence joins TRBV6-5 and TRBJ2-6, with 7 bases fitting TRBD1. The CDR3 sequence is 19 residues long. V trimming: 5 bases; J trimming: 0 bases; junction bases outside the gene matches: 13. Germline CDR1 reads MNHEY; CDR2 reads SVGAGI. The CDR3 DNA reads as TGTGCCAGCAGTCGCGATATCGACCCAGGGGGCTCTGGGGCCAACGTCCTGACTTTC. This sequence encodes CASSRDIDPGGSGANVLTF.

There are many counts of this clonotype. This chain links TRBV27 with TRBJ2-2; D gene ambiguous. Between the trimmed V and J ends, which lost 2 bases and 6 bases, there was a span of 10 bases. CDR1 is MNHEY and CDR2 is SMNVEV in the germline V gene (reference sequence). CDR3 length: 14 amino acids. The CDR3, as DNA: TGTGCCAGCAGTTTAATGGCGAGGTCCGGGGAGCTGTTTTTT. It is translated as CASSLMARSGELFF.

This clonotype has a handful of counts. CDR3 DNA sequence: TGTGCCAGCTCACTCTTAGAGACTAGCGGGATACAGAACACCGGGGAGCTGTTTTTT. The encoded protein is CASSLLETSGIQNTGELFF. The V gene is TRBV18, the J gene TRBJ2-2; 11 nucleotides agree with TRBD2. The CDR3 extends over 19 amino acids. The V gene end was trimmed by 4 bases and the J gene end by 1 base; junction bases not matched to a gene: 11. Germline CDR1 and CDR2: KGHSH and LQKENI.

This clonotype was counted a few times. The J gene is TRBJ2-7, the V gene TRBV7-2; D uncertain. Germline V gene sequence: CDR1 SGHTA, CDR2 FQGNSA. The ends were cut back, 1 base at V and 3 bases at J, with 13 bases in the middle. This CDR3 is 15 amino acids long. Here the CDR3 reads CASSLGYGNLYEQYF. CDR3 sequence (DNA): TGTGCCAGCAGCTTAGGTTACGGCAATCTCTACGAGCAGTACTTC.